This T cell receptor (beta chain) was captured by sequencing in a study of PD-1 blockade in classical Hodgkin lymphoma. As for this clone: The antigen remains unidentified.

Study findings and constraints: Whereas CD4+ TCR diversity had risen significantly by C4D1, CD8+ TCR diversity had not. Anyone who began nivolumab under 1 year after ASCT was excluded.

Clones were read by immunoSEQ multiplex PCR, and TCRdb kept only the in-frame ones, dropping some. Of 90,000 to 120,000 clones in the sample, about nine tenths were seen once. Relapses following autologous stem cell transplantation were seen in all patients, with brentuximab vedotin exposure varying. CDR1 is PRHDT and CDR2 is FYEKMQ in the germline V gene (reference sequence). The CDR3 is 15 residues long. The V end was cut by 4 bases, the J end by 2 bases, with 11 bases between. The sequences come from peripheral blood mononuclear cells (PBMCs), collected before the second cycle of nivolumab. This clonotype was sampled from a human donor with classical Hodgkin lymphoma. The chain is built from TRBV13 and TRBJ2-2; D gene ambiguous. CDR3 amino acids: CASSSDDGNTGELFF. In DNA, the CDR3 is TGTGCCAGCAGCTCCGACGACGGAAACACCGGGGAGCTGTTTTTT. The entire variable domain, with the rest obtained from reference TRBV13 and TRBJ2-2, is as follows: AAGVIQSPRHLIKEKRETATLKCYPIPRHDTVYWYQQGPGQDPQFLISFYEKMQSDKGSIPDRFSAQQFSDYHSELNMSSLELGDSALYFCASSSDDGNTGELFFGEGSRLTVL.